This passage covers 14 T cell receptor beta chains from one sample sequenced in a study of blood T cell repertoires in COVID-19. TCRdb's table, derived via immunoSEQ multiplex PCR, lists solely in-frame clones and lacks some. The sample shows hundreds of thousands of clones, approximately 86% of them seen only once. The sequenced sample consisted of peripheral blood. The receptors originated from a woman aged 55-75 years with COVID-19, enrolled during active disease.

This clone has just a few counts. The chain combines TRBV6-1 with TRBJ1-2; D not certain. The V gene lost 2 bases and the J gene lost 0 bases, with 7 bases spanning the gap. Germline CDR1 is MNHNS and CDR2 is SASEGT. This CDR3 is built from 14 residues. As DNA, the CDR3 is TGTGCCAGCAGTGAACAAGCACCTAACTATGGCTACACCTTC. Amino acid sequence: CASSEQAPNYGYTF.

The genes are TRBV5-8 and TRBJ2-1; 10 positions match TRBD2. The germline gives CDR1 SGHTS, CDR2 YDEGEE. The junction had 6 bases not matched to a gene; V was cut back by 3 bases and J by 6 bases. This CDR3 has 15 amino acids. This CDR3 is CASSWGVAGGNEQFF. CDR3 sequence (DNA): TGTGCCAGCAGCTGGGGAGTAGCGGGGGGCAATGAGCAGTTCTTC.

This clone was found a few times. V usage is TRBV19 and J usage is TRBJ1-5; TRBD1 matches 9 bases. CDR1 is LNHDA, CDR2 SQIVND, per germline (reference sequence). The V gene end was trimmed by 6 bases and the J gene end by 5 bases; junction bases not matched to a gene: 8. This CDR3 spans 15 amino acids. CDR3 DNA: TGTGCCAGTAGACACAACAGGGGGCTTGATCAGCCCCAGCATTTT. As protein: CASRHNRGLDQPQHF.

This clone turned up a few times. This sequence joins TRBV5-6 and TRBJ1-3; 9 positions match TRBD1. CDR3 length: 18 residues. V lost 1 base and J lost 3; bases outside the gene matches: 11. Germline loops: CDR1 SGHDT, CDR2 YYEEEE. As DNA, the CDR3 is TGTGCCAGCAGCTTGTCGCACGGGACAGGGTTTAGTGGAAACACCATATATTTT. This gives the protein CASSLSHGTGFSGNTIYF.

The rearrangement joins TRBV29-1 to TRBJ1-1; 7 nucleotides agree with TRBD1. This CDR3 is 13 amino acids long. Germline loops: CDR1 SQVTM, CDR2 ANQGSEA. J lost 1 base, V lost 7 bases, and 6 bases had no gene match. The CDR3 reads CSGTQGRNTEAFF. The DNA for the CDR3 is TGCAGCGGGACACAGGGGCGGAACACTGAAGCTTTCTTT.

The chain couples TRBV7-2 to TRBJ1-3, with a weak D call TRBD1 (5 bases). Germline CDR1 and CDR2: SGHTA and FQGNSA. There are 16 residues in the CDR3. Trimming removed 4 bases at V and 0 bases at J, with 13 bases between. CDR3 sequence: CASSSGATDSGNTIYF. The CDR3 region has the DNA TGTGCCAGCAGCTCAGGAGCGACAGACTCTGGAAACACCATATATTTT.

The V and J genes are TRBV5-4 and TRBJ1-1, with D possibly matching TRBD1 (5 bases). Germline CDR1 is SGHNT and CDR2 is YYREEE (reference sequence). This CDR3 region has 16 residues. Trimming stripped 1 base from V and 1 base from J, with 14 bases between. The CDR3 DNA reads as TGTGCCAGCAGCTTGCCAGGGTCTCGCGGGAACACTGAAGCTTTCTTT. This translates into CASSLPGSRGNTEAFF. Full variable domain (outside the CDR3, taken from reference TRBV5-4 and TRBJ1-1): ETGVTQSPTHLIKTRGQQVTLRCSSQSGHNTVSWYQQALGQGPQFIFQYYREEENGRGNFPPRFSGLQFPNYSSELNVNALELDDSALYLCASSLPGSRGNTEAFFGQGTRLTVV.

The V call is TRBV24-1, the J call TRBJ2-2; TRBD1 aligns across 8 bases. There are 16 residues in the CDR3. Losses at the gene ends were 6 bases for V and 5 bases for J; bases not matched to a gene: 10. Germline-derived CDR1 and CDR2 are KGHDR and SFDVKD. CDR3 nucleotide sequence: TGTGCCACCAGTCAGCCCGGACAGGGTTCAACCGGGGAGCTGTTTTTT. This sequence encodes CATSQPGQGSTGELFF.

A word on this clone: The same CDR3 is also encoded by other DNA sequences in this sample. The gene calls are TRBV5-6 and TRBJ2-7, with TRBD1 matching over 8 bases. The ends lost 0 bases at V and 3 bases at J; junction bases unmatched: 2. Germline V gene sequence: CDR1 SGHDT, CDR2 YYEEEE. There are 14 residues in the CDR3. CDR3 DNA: TGTGCCAGCAGCTTGGGACAGGGGAACTACGAGCAGTACTTC. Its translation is CASSLGQGNYEQYF.

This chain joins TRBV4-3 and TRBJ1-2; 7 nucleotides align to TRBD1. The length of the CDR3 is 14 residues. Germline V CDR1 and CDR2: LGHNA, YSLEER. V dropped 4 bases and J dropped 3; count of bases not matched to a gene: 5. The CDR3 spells CASSPAQGDYGYTF. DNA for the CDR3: TGCGCCAGCAGCCCCGCCCAGGGGGACTATGGCTACACCTTC.

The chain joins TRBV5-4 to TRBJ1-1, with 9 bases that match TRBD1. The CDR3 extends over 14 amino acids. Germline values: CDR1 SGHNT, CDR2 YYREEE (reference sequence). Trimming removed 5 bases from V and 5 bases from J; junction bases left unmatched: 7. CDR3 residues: CASRERQGGTEAFF. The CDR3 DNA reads TGTGCCAGCAGGGAAAGACAGGGGGGGACTGAAGCTTTCTTT.

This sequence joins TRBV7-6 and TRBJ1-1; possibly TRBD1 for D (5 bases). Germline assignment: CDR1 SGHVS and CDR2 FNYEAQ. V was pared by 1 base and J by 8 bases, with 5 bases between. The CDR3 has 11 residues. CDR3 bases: TGTGCCAGCAGCTTAGGACAGGAAGCTTTCTTT. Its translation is CASSLGQEAFF.

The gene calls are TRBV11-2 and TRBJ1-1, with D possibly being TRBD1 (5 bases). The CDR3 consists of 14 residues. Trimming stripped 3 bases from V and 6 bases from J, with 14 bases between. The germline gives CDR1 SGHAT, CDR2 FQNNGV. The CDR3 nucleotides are TGTGCCAGCAGCTTTGACGGCTGGGGGGCTGAAGCTTTCTTT. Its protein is CASSFDGWGAEAFF.

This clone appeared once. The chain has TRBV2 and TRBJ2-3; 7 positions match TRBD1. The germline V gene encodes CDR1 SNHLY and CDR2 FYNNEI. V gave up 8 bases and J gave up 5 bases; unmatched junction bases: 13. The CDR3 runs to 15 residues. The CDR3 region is CASESGTAPLDTQYF. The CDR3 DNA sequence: TGTGCCAGCGAGTCCGGGACAGCGCCCTTAGATACGCAGTATTTT.